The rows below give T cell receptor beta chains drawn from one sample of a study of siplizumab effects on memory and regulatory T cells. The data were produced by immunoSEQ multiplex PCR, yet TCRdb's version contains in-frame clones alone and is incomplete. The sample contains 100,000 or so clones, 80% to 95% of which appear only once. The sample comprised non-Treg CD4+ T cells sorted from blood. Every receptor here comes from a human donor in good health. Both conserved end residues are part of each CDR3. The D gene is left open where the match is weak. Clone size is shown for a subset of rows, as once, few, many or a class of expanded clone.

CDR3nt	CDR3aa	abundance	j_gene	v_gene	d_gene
TGCGCCAGCAGCTTGGATGGGACGGCGAATACCTTTGCGGGCTACACCTTC	CASSLDGTANTFAGYTF	-	TRBJ1-2	TRBV5-1	-
TGTGCCAGCAGCGCCGGGAAACCGGGGGGTCAGCCCCAGCATTTT	CASSAGKPGGQPQHF	-	TRBJ1-5	TRBV6-5	-
TGCGCCAGCAGCTGGAGCTTAGGCCAGGGAGAGCACGAGCAGTACTTC	CASSWSLGQGEHEQYF	-	TRBJ2-7	TRBV5-1	-
TGTGCCAGCAGCCAAACCGGGAGCGGGAGGGACTACGAGCAGTACTTC	CASSQTGSGRDYEQYF	-	TRBJ2-7	TRBV14	TRBD2
TGTGCCTGGTCTCAGGGGATCGTCTATGGCTACACCTTC	CAWSQGIVYGYTF	-	TRBJ1-2	TRBV30	-
TGTGCCAGCAGCTGGGGGGGCCCCACAGATACGCAGTATTTT	CASSWGGPTDTQYF	-	TRBJ2-3	TRBV5-6	-
TGTGCCAGCAGTGAAGCAGTCAGGGGAGGAACTGAAGCTTTCTTT	CASSEAVRGGTEAFF	-	TRBJ1-1	TRBV6-1	-
TGCAGCGGCGGTAGGCTAGCGAGAGATACGCAGTATTTT	CSGGRLARDTQYF	-	TRBJ2-3	TRBV29-1	-
TGTGCCATCACCCCGGGAGGGACGAACACTGAAGCTTTCTTT	CAITPGGTNTEAFF	-	TRBJ1-1	TRBV19	-
TGTGCCAGCAGCCAAGATCGGACTAGCGGGGTTTCTAAGCAGTACTTC	CASSQDRTSGVSKQYF	once	TRBJ2-7	TRBV4-2	TRBD2
TGTGCCTGGAGTGTACGGGTACTAGCGGGCGGGGAGACCCAGTACTTC	CAWSVRVLAGGETQYF	-	TRBJ2-5	TRBV30	TRBD2
TGTGCCAGCAGCCTCCAGAGCGGGAGGTTAAACGGGGAGCTGTTTTTT	CASSLQSGRLNGELFF	-	TRBJ2-2	TRBV7-2	TRBD2
TGTGCCCAGATCCTAGCGGGAGGGGGCACAGATACGCAGTATTTT	CAQILAGGGTDTQYF	-	TRBJ2-3	TRBV30	TRBD2
TGTGCCATCAGTGAGAAGGGGGACGAGCAAGCTTTCTTT	CAISEKGDEQAFF	-	TRBJ1-1	TRBV10-3	-
TGTGCCAGCAGTGAATCGCCCGGACGAACCTACAATGAGCAGTTCTTC	CASSESPGRTYNEQFF	-	TRBJ2-1	TRBV25-1	-
TGTGCCAGCAGTGAAGTGGGCAGACAAGAGACCCAGTACTTC	CASSEVGRQETQYF	-	TRBJ2-5	TRBV6-1	-
TGCGCCAGCAGCTACAACTCCGGGACTAGCGGCCAAGAGACCCAGTACTTC	CASSYNSGTSGQETQYF	medium-sized	TRBJ2-5	TRBV5-1	TRBD2
TGTGCCAGCAGCCACCGGGACAGGGGGAGATTGAGCACCGGGGAGCTGTTTTTT	CASSHRDRGRLSTGELFF	-	TRBJ2-2	TRBV4-2	TRBD1
TGTGCCACCTACCCTGGGACGGGCTCCTACAATGAGCAGTTCTTC	CATYPGTGSYNEQFF	-	TRBJ2-1	TRBV6-6	-
TGTGCCAGCAGTCGAACAGGGTCTGGGGAGACCCAGTACTTC	CASSRTGSGETQYF	-	TRBJ2-5	TRBV6-5	-
TGTGCCAGCAGCGTAAGTGGGGCCCTCGGGCCCCAGCATTTT	CASSVSGALGPQHF	-	TRBJ1-5	TRBV9	-
TGTGCCAGCAGCTTGGACAGGGTTCGACAGCCCCAGCATTTT	CASSLDRVRQPQHF	-	TRBJ1-5	TRBV7-2	TRBD1
TGTGCCAGCAGCTTAGGGCGGGGAGGGGAGACCCAGTACTTC	CASSLGRGGETQYF	-	TRBJ2-5	TRBV11-3	TRBD2
TGTGCCTGGAGTGTAGGCGGTGAAGAGACCCAGTACTTC	CAWSVGGEETQYF	once	TRBJ2-5	TRBV30	-
TGCAGCGTACGGGATTGGGACAAGCAAGAGACCCAGTACTTC	CSVRDWDKQETQYF	-	TRBJ2-5	TRBV29-1	-
TGTGCCAGCAGCTCCGTGGACAGGGTATACACTGAAGCTTTCTTT	CASSSVDRVYTEAFF	-	TRBJ1-1	TRBV5-6	TRBD1
TGCGCCAGCAGCTGGGGATCTATTGATGAGCAGTTCTTC	CASSWGSIDEQFF	-	TRBJ2-1	TRBV5-1	-
TGTGCCAGTAGTATAGACAAGAGCGGGATCCTTTACAATGAGCAGTTCTTC	CASSIDKSGILYNEQFF	-	TRBJ2-1	TRBV19	TRBD2
TGTGCCAGCAGCGCCCGAGGGACAGGGAACTACGAGCAGTACTTC	CASSARGTGNYEQYF	-	TRBJ2-7	TRBV5-8	TRBD1
TGTGCCAGCAGTTTATTGGCTAGCGGGATTCTTTACGAGCAGTACTTC	CASSLLASGILYEQYF	-	TRBJ2-7	TRBV28	TRBD2
TGTGCCAGCTCACCAGGACAGGGCTCTGGAAACACCATATATTTT	CASSPGQGSGNTIYF	-	TRBJ1-3	TRBV18	TRBD1
TGTGCCAGCGAGAGACACCTTCTCTCCTACGAGCAGTACTTC	CASERHLLSYEQYF	-	TRBJ2-7	TRBV21-1	-
TGTGCCAGCAGTCCCCCGCGGCTAGCGGGAGGCAAAGGGAGCGGGGAGCTGTTTTTT	CASSPPRLAGGKGSGELFF	-	TRBJ2-2	TRBV28	TRBD2
TGTGCCAGCAGTGAATACCGGACAGGGAGCTATGGCTACACCTTC	CASSEYRTGSYGYTF	-	TRBJ1-2	TRBV25-1	TRBD1
TGCGCCAGCAGCTTGGCTTACGACAGGGGATTATCACCCCTCCACTTT	CASSLAYDRGLSPLHF	-	TRBJ1-6	TRBV5-1	TRBD1